This T cell receptor (beta chain) was recorded in a study of cytomegalovirus exposure and HLA in healthy donors. Overall study context: Out of 170 million or so T cells, an earlier analysis found over 100 million unique TCR beta sequences in total. Study findings and constraints: Judged likely to be a sequencing artifact was a cluster of highly shared sequence variants. The study listed approximately 160 cytomegalovirus-associated TCR beta chains.

There are 15 residues in the CDR3. Deletions cut 0 bases from V and 4 bases from J, with 12 bases between. Germline CDR1 and CDR2: SGHNT and YYREEE (reference sequence). Concerning this clone itself: The target antigen is unknown.

Amplification used 60 Vbeta primers and 13 Jbeta primers. Methods used by the authors: A follow-up analysis tallied 73 million or so unique TCR beta chains, some 9.9 million shared. The assay was immunoSEQ multiplex PCR, and TCRdb's table has in-frame clones only and misses some. V, J and clone size reflect that table, while D and trimming were determined from the DNA. The table shows just under 250,000 clones, with 82% occurring only once. The sequence was collected from a woman aged 40 to 50 in good health and CMV-seropositive. V gene TRBV5-4 combines with J gene TRBJ2-3, with unresolved D. Sequencing was carried out using PBMCs. The CDR3, as DNA: TGTGCCAGCAGCTTGGCGCCGGGTGGCGCAGATACGCAGTATTTT. Protein: CASSLAPGGADTQYF.